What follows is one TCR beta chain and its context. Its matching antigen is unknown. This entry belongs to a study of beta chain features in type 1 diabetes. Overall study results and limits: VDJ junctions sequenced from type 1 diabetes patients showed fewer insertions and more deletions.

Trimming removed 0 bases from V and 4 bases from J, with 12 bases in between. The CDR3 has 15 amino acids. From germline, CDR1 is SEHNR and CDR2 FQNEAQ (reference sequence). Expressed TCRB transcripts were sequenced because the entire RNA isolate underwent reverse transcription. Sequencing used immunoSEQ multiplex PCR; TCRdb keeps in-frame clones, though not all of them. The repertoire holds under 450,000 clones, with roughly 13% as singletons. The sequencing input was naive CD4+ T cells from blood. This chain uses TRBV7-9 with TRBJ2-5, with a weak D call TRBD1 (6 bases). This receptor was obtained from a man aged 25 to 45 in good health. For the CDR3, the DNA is TGTGCCAGCAGCTTAGCACCTGGGGGCAGAGAGACCCAGTACTTC. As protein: CASSLAPGGRETQYF.